The present T cell receptor beta chain was sequenced within a study of shared clonotypes between healthy human individuals. The naive CD8 fraction comprised CD45RO-negative cells positively selected for CCR7 and excluded terminally differentiated effector memory CD45RA+ cells. CDR3 size: 17 residues. The V and J ends lost 5 bases and 5 bases, in that order; junction bases with no gene match: 16. CDR1 is SSHAT and CDR2 is FNYEAQ in the germline V gene (reference sequence). Assay used: immunoSEQ multiplex PCR; TCRdb lists only in-frame clones, some missing. Counted here are hundreds of thousands of clones, 95% occurring once; the ten biggest clones make up approximately 0.12%.

V is TRBV7-7 and J is TRBJ2-5, with TRBD2 matching over 8 bases. The sample consisted of naive CD8+ T cells sorted from blood. This TCR was sampled from a woman aged 25 to 39 in good health. The CDR3 region has the DNA TGTGCCAGCAGCCGATCCGGGGGGGACCCCGATGGGGAGACCCAGTACTTC. Encoded protein: CASSRSGGDPDGETQYF.